Presented here are 20 T cell receptor beta chains from one specimen sequenced in a study of CD8 T cells in ankylosing spondylitis. TCRdb passed the 5' RACE reads through MiXCR, listing each CDR3 protein once. The sample records about 240,000 distinct CDR3 sequences, roughly a tenth being singletons. Sequenced material: blood, either unsorted or a sorted T cell fraction (not recorded which). Receptors originate from a male donor with ankylosing spondylitis or in good health (not recorded which).

In its sample, this clonotype was seen many times. This chain connects TRBV4-1 to TRBJ2-7; D gene unclear. Germline CDR1 MGHRA, CDR2 YSYEKL. The CDR3 has 15 residues. Between the trimmed V and J ends, which lost 0 bases and 0 bases, there was a span of 9 bases. The CDR3 DNA sequence: TGCGCCAGCAGCCAAGAAGTGGGTATCTCCTACGAGCAGTACTTC. As protein: CASSQEVGISYEQYF.

This clonotype has at least ten counts. The V call is TRBV11-2, the J call TRBJ2-3, with TRBD2 identical over 7 bases. Trimming removed 7 bases from V and 2 bases from J; junction bases left unmatched: 12. Germline V lookup: CDR1 SGHAT, CDR2 FQNNGV. This CDR3 spans 16 amino acids. CDR3 loop: CASKPPWRENTDTQYF. DNA of the CDR3: TGTGCCAGCAAACCACCATGGCGGGAGAACACAGATACGCAGTATTTT.

This clonotype has ten or more counts. The chain is built from TRBV5-5 and TRBJ2-2; TRBD1 matches at 8 bases. This CDR3 comprises 15 residues. Germline values: CDR1 SGHKS, CDR2 YYEKEE (reference sequence). V shed 4 bases and J 7 bases; nucleotides not matched to a gene: 9. The CDR3 bases are TGTGCCAGCAGCCCAACAGGGGGATGGGGCGGGGAGCTGTTTTTT. Translated: CASSPTGGWGGELFF.

This sequence joins TRBV11-1 and TRBJ2-5; the match to TRBD2 covers 14 bases. The CDR3 sequence is 19 residues long. Germline CDR1 is SGHAT and CDR2 is FQDESV (reference sequence). The V gene end was trimmed by 4 bases and the J gene end by 2 bases; junction bases not matched to a gene: 12. CDR3 in amino acids: CASSSYRLAGGRTQETQYF. The DNA of the CDR3 is TGTGCCAGCAGCTCGTACCGACTAGCGGGAGGGAGAACTCAAGAGACCCAGTACTTC.

J is TRBJ2-3 and V is TRBV7-8; TRBD2 aligns across 8 bases. The CDR3 is 16 amino acids. The V segment lost 1 base and the J segment 3 bases; nucleotides outside the gene matches: 6. Germline CDR1 reads SGHVS; CDR2 reads FQNEAQ. CDR3 bases: TGTGCCAGCAGCTTAGTGGGGACTAGGTTAACAGATACGCAGTATTTT. It specifies CASSLVGTRLTDTQYF.

This clonotype was seen many times. The chain joins TRBV7-3 to TRBJ2-3; 8 positions match TRBD2. Germline-derived CDR1 and CDR2 are SGHTA and FQGTGA. V gave up 5 bases and J gave up 6 bases; unmatched junction bases: 19. The CDR3 is 18 residues long. In DNA form, the CDR3 reads TGTGCCAGCAGCCCCTCGTTGGGAGCGGGAGCTTTTGGTGATACGCAGTATTTT. It translates to CASSPSLGAGAFGDTQYF.

As for this clonotype: A read error may be the cause here, since a much bigger clone is one base away. Given the absence of the conserved phenylalanine or tryptophan at the CDR3 end, a read error is likely. The J gene is TRBJ2-3, the V gene TRBV15, with 9 positions matching TRBD1. V gave up 0 bases and J gave up 2 bases; unmatched junction bases: 3. The germline V gene encodes CDR1 LNHNV and CDR2 YYDKDF (reference sequence). This CDR3 contains 16 residues. The CDR3 bases are TGTGCCACCAGCAGAGAGACAGGGGGGACCACAGATACGCAGTATTCT. Translated: CATSRETGGTTDTQYS.

In this sample, this clonotype turned up many times. The chain carries TRBV28 and TRBJ2-2, with 7 bases that match TRBD2. Trimming cost V 2 bases and J 5 bases; bases outside gene matches: 5. CDR1 and CDR2 (germline): MDHEN, SYDVKM. The CDR3 runs 15 residues. The CDR3 nucleotides are TGTGCCAGCAGTTTAGCGGGGAGGGAAACCGGGGAGCTGTTTTTT. This encodes CASSLAGRETGELFF.

The V and J genes are TRBV6-4 and TRBJ2-5; D is tentatively TRBD1 or TRBD2 (5 bases each). The germline gives CDR1 MRHNA, CDR2 SNTAGT. This CDR3 spans 16 amino acids. V was cut by 6 bases and J by 4 bases, with 21 bases left in between. The CDR3 loop reads CASSEPPERGRETQYF. In DNA form, the CDR3 reads TGTGCCAGCAGCGAGCCCCCAGAGAGGGGAAGAGAGACCCAGTACTTC.

The V call is TRBV2, the J call TRBJ2-3, with D possibly being TRBD2 (5 bases). Trimming stripped 5 bases from V and 5 bases from J, with 20 bases between. This CDR3 is built from 16 residues. CDR1 and CDR2 from the germline V gene are SNHLY and FYNNEI. CDR3: CASSTPGPSGLDTQYF. The CDR3 nucleotides read TGTGCCAGCAGTACCCCCGGGCCGTCGGGGTTAGATACGCAGTATTTT.

In regard to this clonotype: A much larger clone sits a single nucleotide away, making a read error possible. V is TRBV10-3 and J is TRBJ2-7, with D unresolved. Germline lookup yields CDR1 ENHRY and CDR2 SYGVKD. This CDR3 contains 13 residues. The CDR3 bases are TGTGCCATCAAAGCTGAGAGCTCCTACGGGCAGTACTTC. Amino acids: CAIKAESSYGQYF.

The chain recombines TRBV15 with TRBJ1-4; D is uncertain. The CDR3 consists of 15 residues. V lost 0 bases, J lost 7 bases, and 12 bases lay in between. Looked up from germline, CDR1 is LNHNV and CDR2 is YYDKDF (reference sequence). For the CDR3, the DNA is TGTGCCACCAGCAGAGATAGGCCGCCAGCTGAAAAACTGTTTTTT. It is translated as CATSRDRPPAEKLFF. The full variable domain, its missing parts supplied by reference TRBV15 and TRBJ1-4, is DAMVIQNPRYQVTQFGKPVTLSCSQTLNHNVMYWYQQKSSQAPKLLFHYYDKDFNNEADTPDNFQSRRPNTSFCFLDIRSPGLGDTAMYLCATSRDRPPAEKLFFGSGTQLSVL.

This clonotype showed up many times. V gene TRBV28 combines with J gene TRBJ2-7, with 12 bases aligning to TRBD1. V lost 5 bases to trimming and J lost 3 bases; unmatched junction nucleotides: 14. The CDR3 totals 18 residues. CDR1 MDHEN and CDR2 SYDVKM come from the germline V gene. Written as DNA, the CDR3 is TGTGCCAGCAGTCCAATATCCGGGACAGGGGGCCCAAGCTACGAGCAGTACTTC. Protein product: CASSPISGTGGPSYEQYF. Combining the CDR3 with reference TRBV28 and TRBJ2-7 gives the whole variable domain DVKVTQSSRYLVKRTGEKVFLECVQDMDHENMFWYRQDPGLGLRLIYFSYDVKMKEKGDIPEGYSVSREKKERFSLILESASTNQTSMYLCASSPISGTGGPSYEQYFGPGTRLTVT.

This clonotype showed up many times. The chain recombines TRBV5-6 with TRBJ2-2, with D perhaps TRBD2 (6 bases). The CDR3 sequence is 15 residues long. The germline V gene encodes CDR1 SGHDT and CDR2 YYEEEE. Deletions cut 5 bases from V and 8 bases from J, with 19 bases between. The CDR3, as DNA: TGTGCCAGCAGTCCGGACGGACGGGGGTCGGGGGAGCTGTTTTTT. This codes for CASSPDGRGSGELFF.

The CDR3 DNA sequence: TGTGCCAGTAGTATTTGGGGCACCGGGGAGCTGTTTTTT. Translating it yields CASSIWGTGELFF. The V and J genes are TRBV19 and TRBJ2-2; D not certain. Trimming left V 3 bases short and J 4 bases short, with 6 bases between. This CDR3 has 13 residues. In germline, CDR1 is LNHDA, CDR2 SQIVND (reference sequence). Supplemented by reference TRBV19 and TRBJ2-2, the full variable domain reads DGGITQSPKYLFRKEGQNVTLSCEQNLNHDAMYWYRQDPGQGLRLIYYSQIVNDFQKGDIAEGYSVSREKKESFPLTVTSAQKNPTAFYLCASSIWGTGELFFGEGSRLTVL.

This clonotype has a count of ten or more. V and J are TRBV27 and TRBJ2-7, with 11 bases aligning to TRBD1. The length of the CDR3 is 15 residues. J gave up 3 bases and V 7 bases, and 8 bases lay outside the gene matches. Germline CDR1 MNHEY, CDR2 SMNVEV (reference sequence). The CDR3 region is CASITLGTGGYEQYF. DNA of the CDR3: TGTGCCAGCATCACGCTTGGGACAGGGGGCTACGAGCAGTACTTC.

This clonotype was observed at least ten times. The chain has TRBV9 and TRBJ1-1; D perhaps matches TRBD1 (5 bases). CDR3 length equals 15 residues. Germline loops: CDR1 SGDLS, CDR2 YYNGEE. V lost 6 bases and J lost 0, with 15 bases in between. This chain's CDR3 is CASTPYDRLNTEAFF. CDR3 bases: TGTGCCAGCACCCCCTATGACAGACTGAACACTGAAGCTTTCTTT.

This clonotype was detected ten times or more. The rearrangement uses TRBV12-3 or TRBV12-4 and TRBJ2-3; 8 bases are a match to TRBD2. The CDR3 contains 15 residues. J lost 5 bases, V lost 1 base, and 5 bases had no gene match. The CDR3 DNA reads as TGTGCCAGCAGTTTAGGTAGCGGGGAAGTAGATACGCAGTATTTT. Protein sequence: CASSLGSGEVDTQYF.

At least ten counts were recorded for this clonotype. The chain links TRBV24-1 to TRBJ2-5; the D is unclear. Trimming left V 5 bases short and J 0 bases short, with 15 bases between. Germline assignment: CDR1 KGHDR and CDR2 SFDVKD. The CDR3 covers 16 residues. CDR3 residues: CATSVVGRQDQETQYF. CDR3 bases: TGTGCCACCAGTGTAGTCGGAAGACAAGACCAAGAGACCCAGTACTTC.

This clonotype was picked up many times. The chain combines TRBV12-3 or TRBV12-4 with TRBJ1-2; the D is unclear. The CDR3 sequence is 14 residues long. Trimming stripped 5 bases from V and 5 bases from J, with 15 bases between. This CDR3 reads CASSRTEPGYGYTF. Here the CDR3 DNA reads TGTGCCAGCAGTCGTACAGAGCCTGGGTATGGCTACACCTTC.